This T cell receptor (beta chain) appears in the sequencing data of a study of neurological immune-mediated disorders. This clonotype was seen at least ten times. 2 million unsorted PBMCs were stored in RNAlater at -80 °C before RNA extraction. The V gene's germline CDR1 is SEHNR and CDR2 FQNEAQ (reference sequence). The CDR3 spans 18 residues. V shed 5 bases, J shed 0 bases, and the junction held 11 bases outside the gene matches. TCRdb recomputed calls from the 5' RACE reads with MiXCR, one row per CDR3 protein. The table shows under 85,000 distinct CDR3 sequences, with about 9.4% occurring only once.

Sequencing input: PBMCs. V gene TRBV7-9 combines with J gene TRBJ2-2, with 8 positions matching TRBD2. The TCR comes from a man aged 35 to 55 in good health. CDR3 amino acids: CASSPNAGGDANTGELFF. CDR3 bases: TGTGCCAGCAGCCCTAATGCGGGGGGAGACGCGAACACCGGGGAGCTGTTTTTT.